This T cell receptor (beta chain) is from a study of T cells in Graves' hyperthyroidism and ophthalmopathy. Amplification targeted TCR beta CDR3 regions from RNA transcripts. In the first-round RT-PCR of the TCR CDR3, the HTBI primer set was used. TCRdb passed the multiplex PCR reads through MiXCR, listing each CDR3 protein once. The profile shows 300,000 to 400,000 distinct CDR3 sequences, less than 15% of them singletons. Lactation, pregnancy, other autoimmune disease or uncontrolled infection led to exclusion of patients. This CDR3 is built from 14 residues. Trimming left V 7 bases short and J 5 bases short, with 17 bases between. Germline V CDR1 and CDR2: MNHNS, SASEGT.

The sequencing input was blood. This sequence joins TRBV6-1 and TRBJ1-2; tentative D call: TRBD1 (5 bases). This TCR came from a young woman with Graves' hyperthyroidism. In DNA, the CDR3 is TGTGCCAGCAATTCTTTCCGGGACGGTTATGGCTACACCTTC. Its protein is CASNSFRDGYGYTF.